This passage covers 18 T cell receptor beta chains from one sample sequenced in a study of cytomegalovirus exposure and HLA in healthy donors. Both 60 Vbeta primers and 13 Jbeta primers went into the PCR. Sequenced by immunoSEQ multiplex PCR; TCRdb stores in-frame clones only, minus some. The sample includes about 140,000 clones. Material: PBMCs. Source of these receptors: a male donor in good health and CMV-seronegative.

The chain couples TRBV29-1 to TRBJ1-2, with 10 positions matching TRBD1. CDR1 and CDR2 from the germline V gene are SQVTM and ANQGSEA. The junction had 11 bases not matched to a gene; V was cut back by 6 bases and J by 7 bases. This CDR3 has 14 amino acids. The CDR3 nucleotides read TGCAGCGTCGAAACCGGGACAGGGGAACGTGGCTACACCTTC. Protein: CSVETGTGERGYTF.

This sequence joins TRBV2 and TRBJ2-7; 10 bases match TRBD1. The CDR3 has 14 residues. CDR1 is SNHLY, CDR2 FYNNEI, per germline. Trimming removed 4 bases from V and 4 bases from J; junction bases left unmatched: 4. The DNA for the CDR3 is TGTGCCAGCAGTGGGGACAGGGGAGGGTACGAGCAGTACTTC. This sequence encodes CASSGDRGGYEQYF.

The chain carries TRBV6-5 and TRBJ2-7; 9 positions agree with TRBD2. The ends lost 5 bases at V and 2 bases at J; junction bases unmatched: 4. Germline CDR1 and CDR2: MNHEY and SVGAGI. The CDR3 runs 14 residues. This CDR3 is CASSPVAGAYEQYF. The DNA of the CDR3 is TGTGCCAGCAGTCCCGTAGCGGGAGCCTACGAGCAGTACTTC.

J is TRBJ2-7 and V is TRBV5-1; 8 nucleotides align to TRBD1. J was trimmed by 7 bases and V by 2 bases; bases with no gene match: 11. From germline, CDR1 is SGHRS and CDR2 YFSETQ. CDR3 length: 15 amino acids. CDR3 DNA sequence: TGCGCCAGCAGCTTACCCCAGGGGGCTCTTGGAGAGCAGTACTTC. Encoded protein: CASSLPQGALGEQYF.

This sequence joins TRBV7-9 and TRBJ1-1; D is undetermined. The CDR3 consists of 11 residues. V gave up 5 bases and J gave up 1 base, with 2 bases separating them. The germline V gene has CDR1 SEHNR and CDR2 FQNEAQ (reference sequence). The CDR3 is CASSQNTEAFF. The CDR3 bases are TGTGCCAGCAGCCAGAACACTGAAGCTTTCTTT.

The chain couples TRBV29-1 to TRBJ1-3; 9 bases match TRBD1. Germline CDR1 is SQVTM and CDR2 is ANQGSEA. V lost 6 bases, J lost 0 bases, and 6 bases stayed unmatched. The CDR3 has 15 residues. CDR3 loop: CSVMDRGRSGNTIYF. CDR3 coding DNA: TGCAGCGTGATGGACAGGGGACGCTCTGGAAACACCATATATTTT.

The chain couples TRBV9 to TRBJ1-2; a weak D match, TRBD1 (6 bases). The CDR3 totals 14 residues. From germline, CDR1 is SGDLS and CDR2 YYNGEE. Trimming removed 4 bases at V and 6 bases at J, with 16 bases between. CDR3 nucleotide sequence: TGTGCCAGCAGCCCCCGGCAGGGGCGGGATGGCTACACCTTC. Its protein product is CASSPRQGRDGYTF.

The genes are TRBV27 and TRBJ2-2; TRBD2 aligns across 12 bases. The V gene end was trimmed by 6 bases and the J gene end by 6 bases; junction bases not matched to a gene: 2. The germline CDR1 and CDR2 sequences are MNHEY and SMNVEV (reference sequence). This CDR3 is built from 14 residues. The CDR3 DNA sequence: TGTGCCAGCAGGTCTAGCGGGGGGGCCGGGGAGCTGTTTTTT. Amino acid sequence: CASRSSGGAGELFF.

The chain combines TRBV5-6 with TRBJ1-1; tentatively, D is TRBD1 (5 bases). Germline V gene data show CDR1 as SGHDT and CDR2 as YYEEEE. The CDR3 totals 16 residues. Trimming took off 2 bases at V and 7 bases at J, with 21 bases between the two ends. CDR3 coding DNA: TGTGCCAGCAGCTTTAGTTCAGGGTCCATCCGTGGTGAAGCTTTCTTT. Its translation is CASSFSSGSIRGEAFF.

The chain employs TRBV2 and TRBJ1-1; 7 positions match TRBD1. The J segment lost 7 bases and the V segment lost 9 bases, leaving 11 bases of the junction unmatched. Germline V lookup: CDR1 SNHLY, CDR2 FYNNEI. The CDR3 length is 13 residues. The CDR3 coding sequence is TGTGCCAGTATACAGGGGCAACAGGGTGAAGCTTTCTTT. It is translated as CASIQGQQGEAFF.

V and J are TRBV4-2 and TRBJ1-2; D is possibly TRBD1 (5 bases). Per the germline V gene, CDR1 is LGHNA and CDR2 is YNFKEQ. The CDR3 is 16 residues long. The germline V and J ends were trimmed by 0 bases and 0 bases, with 11 bases remaining between them. The CDR3 loop is CASSQEGARSNYGYTF. In DNA form, the CDR3 reads TGTGCCAGCAGCCAAGAAGGGGCCAGATCTAACTATGGCTACACCTTC.

This chain joins TRBV6-6 and TRBJ1-2, with D possibly being TRBD1 (6 bases). V was cut by 6 bases and J by 7 bases, with 24 bases left in between. Germline lookup yields CDR1 MNHNY and CDR2 SVGAGI (reference sequence). CDR3 length equals 16 residues. The CDR3 region has the DNA TGTGCCAGCAGCAAAGATGGTCCAGGGGTAGGAGGTGGCTACACCTTC. The encoded protein is CASSKDGPGVGGGYTF.

The genes are TRBV11-2 and TRBJ1-1; unclear D gene. This CDR3 has 13 amino acids. Germline values: CDR1 SGHAT, CDR2 FQNNGV. The V gene lost 4 bases and the J gene lost 10 bases, with 16 bases spanning the gap. The CDR3 region is CASSWNRESIAFF. Here the CDR3 DNA reads TGTGCCAGCAGCTGGAACAGAGAAAGTATAGCTTTCTTT.

The J gene is TRBJ2-5, the V gene TRBV6-5; D may be TRBD1 (7 bases). Germline CDR1 is MNHEY and CDR2 is SVGAGI. This CDR3 contains 15 residues. Trimming took 2 bases from V and 5 from J, leaving 15 bases between them. The CDR3 bases are TGTGCCAGCAGTTACGGCAGGGGGGAGTGGGAGACCCAGTACTTC. This codes for CASSYGRGEWETQYF.

The chain employs TRBV4-2 and TRBJ2-2; 9 bases map to TRBD1. The CDR3 has 18 amino acids. Losses at the gene ends were 0 bases for V and 2 bases for J; bases not matched to a gene: 7. Germline V gives CDR1 LGHNA, CDR2 YNFKEQ. Here the CDR3 DNA reads TGTGCCAGCAGCCAAGATCCCTGGGACAGGGCCAACACCGGGGAGCTGTTTTTT. Encoded protein: CASSQDPWDRANTGELFF.

The chain has TRBV15 and TRBJ1-5; no clear D. There are 13 residues in the CDR3. The V gene lost 3 bases and the J gene lost 4 bases, with 7 bases spanning the gap. CDR1 and CDR2 (germline): LNHNV, YYDKDF (reference sequence). The CDR3 sequence is CATSSGLNQPQHF. DNA of the CDR3: TGTGCCACCAGCAGTGGGCTTAATCAGCCCCAGCATTTT.

The rearrangement links TRBV6-5 to TRBJ1-5, with D perhaps matching TRBD1 (6 bases). The CDR3 covers 12 residues. CDR1 MNHEY and CDR2 SVGAGI come from the germline V gene. V was clipped by 8 bases and J by 4 bases, with 9 bases between them. The chain's CDR3 is CASAGANQPQHF. CDR3 coding DNA: TGTGCCAGCGCGGGGGCTAATCAGCCCCAGCATTTT.

The chain carries TRBV27 and TRBJ2-3; 9 bases map to TRBD1. CDR1 and CDR2 from the germline V gene are MNHEY and SMNVEV (reference sequence). The CDR3 is made up of 15 amino acids. The ends lost 4 bases at V and 10 bases at J; junction bases unmatched: 12. The CDR3 nucleotides are TGTGCCAGCAGTTACTGGACAGGGGAAATGACGGCGCAGTATTTT. Its protein product is CASSYWTGEMTAQYF.